This passage covers 2 T cell receptor beta chains from one sample sequenced in a study of CD8+ T cells in alopecia areata. Extraction and reverse transcription of RNA yielded cDNA as the sequencing template. Sequencing was performed with immunoSEQ multiplex PCR; in TCRdb, only in-frame clones are kept and a portion is missing. The table lists about 64,000 clones, roughly 46% of them singletons. Sample: NKG2D-low CD8+ T cells sorted from blood. The source of these receptors is a human donor with alopecia areata.

This clone was found once. The chain is built from TRBV9 and TRBJ2-3; no clear D gene. CDR1 and CDR2 (germline): SGDLS, YYNGEE. This CDR3 is 15 amino acids long. V was pared by 3 bases and J by 8 bases, with 19 bases between. The CDR3 loop is CASSGRPPGPATQYF. DNA of the CDR3: TGTGCCAGCAGCGGCCGACCCCCGGGCCCCGCTACGCAGTATTTT.

The chain combines TRBV2 with TRBJ2-1; D may be TRBD2 (7 bases). The CDR3 runs 16 residues. Germline V gene data show CDR1 as SNHLY and CDR2 as FYNNEI. The V end lost 7 bases, the J end lost 1 base, and 17 bases lay between the germline ends. The CDR3 DNA follows: TGTGCCAGCACCGACGAAGGGGGGGAATCCTACAATGAGCAGTTCTTC. Translation: CASTDEGGESYNEQFF.